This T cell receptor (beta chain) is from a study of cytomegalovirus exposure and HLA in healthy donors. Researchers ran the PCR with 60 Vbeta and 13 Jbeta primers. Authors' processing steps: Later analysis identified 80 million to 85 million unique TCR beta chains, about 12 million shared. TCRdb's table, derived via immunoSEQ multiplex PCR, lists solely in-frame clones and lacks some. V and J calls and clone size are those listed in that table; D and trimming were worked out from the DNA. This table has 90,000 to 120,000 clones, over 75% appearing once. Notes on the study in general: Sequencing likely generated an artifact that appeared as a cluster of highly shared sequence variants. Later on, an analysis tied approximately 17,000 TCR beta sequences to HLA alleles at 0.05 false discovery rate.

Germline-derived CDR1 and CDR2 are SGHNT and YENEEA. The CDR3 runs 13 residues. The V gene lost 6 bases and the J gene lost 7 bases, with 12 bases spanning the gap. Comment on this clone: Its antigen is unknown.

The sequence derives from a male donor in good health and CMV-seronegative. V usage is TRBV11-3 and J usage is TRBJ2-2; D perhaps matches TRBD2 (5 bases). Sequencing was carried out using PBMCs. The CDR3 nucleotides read TGTGCCAGCAGTCGCGGAGAGGGCGGGGAGCTGTTTTTT. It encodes CASSRGEGGELFF.